The T cell receptor (beta chain) described here comes from a study of blood T cell repertoires in COVID-19. As for the study in general: COVID-19 samples from acute and convalescent phases originated in the United States, Italy and Spain. T cells, B-cell-depleted T cells, or PBMCs provided the cDNA or gDNA that served as material.

The trim removed 10 bases at V and 0 bases at J, leaving 7 bases unmatched. Germline assignment: CDR1 SNHLY and CDR2 FYNNEI. This CDR3 spans 15 amino acids. Assay: immunoSEQ multiplex PCR; the TCRdb copy retains only in-frame clones and omits some. The data hold 250,000 to 350,000 clones, with roughly 90% observed a single time. This receptor was obtained from a woman aged 40-49 years who had recovered from COVID-19. Sequencing was done on a sample of peripheral blood. The V and J genes are TRBV2 and TRBJ1-5; TRBD1 agrees at 9 bases. CDR3 DNA: TGTGCCATCGGACAGGGGTCAAATAGCAATCAGCCCCAGCATTTT. Translating it yields CAIGQGSNSNQPQHF.